Below are 26 T cell receptor beta chains sequenced from a single sample in a study of blood T cell repertoires in COVID-19. This table comes from immunoSEQ multiplex PCR, and its TCRdb copy is limited to in-frame clones, with some not included. The data show some 260,000 clones, 88% seen once. The specimen sequenced was peripheral blood. These receptors were collected from a woman aged 40 to 50 who had recovered from COVID-19.

The J gene is TRBJ2-5, the V gene TRBV24-1; 7 bases are shared with TRBD2. Germline assignment: CDR1 KGHDR and CDR2 SFDVKD. Trimming cost V 9 bases and J 5 bases; bases outside gene matches: 8. The CDR3 runs to 13 residues. CDR3 bases: TGTGCCACCGCTGACTGGGGAGGGGAGACCCAGTACTTC. Protein: CATADWGGETQYF.

This clone occurred once. CDR3 coding DNA: TGTGCCACCGAATGGGGGGGGGAGCAGTACGTC. As protein: CATEWGGEQYV. The chain joins TRBV6-5 to TRBJ2-7, with 7 bases lining up with TRBD2. The CDR3 is made up of 11 amino acids. V gave up 10 bases and J gave up 7 bases; unmatched junction bases: 7. CDR1 and CDR2 (germline): MNHEY, SVGAGI.

Concerning this clone itself: One end of the junction does not line up with germline, which may come from a read error. The chain combines TRBV6-2 or TRBV6-3 with TRBJ1-2, with a possible D match to TRBD1 (6 bases). The length of the CDR3 is 15 residues. The germline gives CDR1 MNHEY, CDR2 SVGEGT. The CDR3 nucleotides read TGTGCCAGCACCCCCGGCGGGGGCGTCTCGTCCAGTCGGGCCTTC. Protein sequence: CASTPGGGVSSSRAF.

This chain joins TRBV9 and TRBJ1-2, with D perhaps matching TRBD1 (5 bases). Germline V lookup: CDR1 SGDLS, CDR2 YYNGEE. The V gene lost 4 bases and the J gene lost 7 bases, with 14 bases spanning the gap. The CDR3 is 13 residues long. CDR3 DNA sequence: TGTGCCAGCAGCCCTGACAGCGCCTCTGGCTACACCTTC. This gives the protein CASSPDSASGYTF.

This chain links TRBV7-8 with TRBJ1-3, with 10 bases lining up with TRBD1. CDR1 is SGHVS and CDR2 is FQNEAQ in the germline V gene. The length of the CDR3 is 17 residues. V lost 5 bases, J lost 4 bases, and 11 bases stayed unmatched. CDR3 coding DNA: TGTGCCAGCAGCCCCTGGTCCCGACAGGGGGCAGGAAACACCATATATTTT. Translation gives CASSPWSRQGAGNTIYF.

This chain uses TRBV15 with TRBJ1-1; 10 bases match TRBD1. The germline V gene has CDR1 LNHNV and CDR2 YYDKDF (reference sequence). CDR3 length: 16 residues. The V segment lost 1 base and the J segment 4 bases; nucleotides outside the gene matches: 6. The CDR3 nucleotides read TGTGCCACCAGCAGAGTTCCGGGACAGGGGTTCACTGAAGCTTTCTTT. Protein product: CATSRVPGQGFTEAFF.

Details on this clone: At one boundary the junction diverges from the germline segment, which might be a read error. J is TRBJ1-2 and V is TRBV30; 7 bases agree with TRBD1. The V gene's germline CDR1 is GTSNPN and CDR2 SVGIG (reference sequence). The CDR3 contains 11 residues. The CDR3 region is CAWSGGDRRAF. For the CDR3, the DNA is TGTGCCTGGAGTGGTGGGGACAGACGCGCCTTC.

The chain's CDR3 is CASSVASGNSYEQYF. CDR3 nucleotide sequence: TGTGCCAGCAGCGTAGCAAGCGGGAACTCCTACGAGCAGTACTTC. The V and J genes are TRBV9 and TRBJ2-7; 7 bases map to TRBD2. The CDR3 sequence is 15 residues long. Germline V lookup: CDR1 SGDLS, CDR2 YYNGEE. The trim removed 0 bases at V and 0 bases at J, leaving 3 bases unmatched.

CDR3 DNA: TGCAGTGCTAGTCCGCTGTCTAGCCGGGACAATGAGCAGTTCTTC. As protein: CSASPLSSRDNEQFF. This rearrangement joins TRBV20-1 to TRBJ2-1, with a possible D match to TRBD2 (5 bases). Per the germline V gene, CDR1 is DFQATT and CDR2 is SNEGSKA (reference sequence). V was pared by 3 bases and J by 5 bases, with 17 bases between. This CDR3 is built from 15 residues.

CDR3 loop: CASSHGGVTEAFF. CDR3 nucleotides: TGCGCCAGCAGCCACGGAGGGGTGACTGAAGCTTTCTTT. The chain carries TRBV4-3 and TRBJ1-1; possible D gene TRBD1, 5 bases. CDR3 length: 13 amino acids. The germline CDR1 and CDR2 sequences are LGHNA and YSLEER. V was pared by 3 bases and J by 5 bases, with 10 bases between.

The rearrangement links TRBV6-5 to TRBJ2-7; 9 nucleotides agree with TRBD1. V gave up 2 bases and J gave up 2 bases; unmatched junction bases: 4. The CDR3 length is 15 residues. Germline assignment: CDR1 MNHEY and CDR2 SVGAGI. As DNA, the CDR3 is TGTGCCAGCAGTTACGGGGACAGGGCCCCCTACGAGCAGTACTTC. Residues: CASSYGDRAPYEQYF.

The J gene is TRBJ1-1, the V gene TRBV27, with D possibly matching TRBD1 (6 bases). Trimming removed 7 bases from V and 10 bases from J, with 22 bases in between. CDR1 is MNHEY, CDR2 SMNVEV, per germline (reference sequence). The CDR3 loop spans 14 amino acids. CDR3 coding DNA: TGTGCCAGCACCCAGGGCGGGGGCGGGGGACGAGCTTTCTTT. Amino acid sequence: CASTQGGGGGRAFF.

The chain recombines TRBV15 with TRBJ1-6, with D possibly TRBD1 on 5 matching bases. V dropped 0 bases and J dropped 15 bases, with 15 bases sitting between them. Germline V gene lookup returns CDR1 LNHNV and CDR2 YYDKDF (reference sequence). The CDR3 has 14 amino acids. CDR3 bases: TGTGCCACCAGCAGAGATCCGCTAGTGGGGCGCCTCCACTTT. Its protein product is CATSRDPLVGRLHF.

This clone was detected once. The CDR3 DNA follows: TGTGCCAGCAGCCCGGGACTGTACTATGGCTACACCTTC. Translating it yields CASSPGLYYGYTF. The chain is built from TRBV27 and TRBJ1-2, with TRBD1 as a possible D gene (5 bases). The germline V gene encodes CDR1 MNHEY and CDR2 SMNVEV (reference sequence). Trimming cost V 6 bases and J 3 bases, with 11 bases left between them. The CDR3 contains 13 residues.

The chain has TRBV7-2 and TRBJ2-3; D is unresolved. The CDR3 is 16 residues long. Germline loops: CDR1 SGHTA, CDR2 FQGNSA. Trimming removed 1 base from V and 0 bases from J, with 11 bases in between. The CDR3 reads CASSLDPGPSTDTQYF. The CDR3 nucleotides are TGTGCCAGCAGCTTAGACCCAGGTCCTAGCACAGATACGCAGTATTTT. Full variable domain (rest looked up from reference TRBV7-2 and TRBJ2-3): GAGVSQSPSNKVTEKGKDVELRCDPISGHTALYWYRQSLGQGLEFLIYFQGNSAPDKSGLPSDRFSAERTGGSVSTLTIQRTQQEDSAVYLCASSLDPGPSTDTQYFGPGTRLTVL.

The chain couples TRBV25-1 to TRBJ1-4; possible D gene TRBD1, 5 bases. V lost 3 bases to trimming and J lost 8 bases, with 19 bases between them. The CDR3 length is 16 residues. Germline values: CDR1 MGHDK, CDR2 SYGVNS. The CDR3, as DNA: TGTGCCAGCAGTGAGGGGGGGAGCCCCCTCCGGGAAAAACTGTTTTTT. Translation gives CASSEGGSPLREKLFF.

This chain uses TRBV27 with TRBJ1-2; D possibly corresponds to TRBD1 (6 bases). Trimming took off 5 bases at V and 6 bases at J, with 13 bases between the two ends. CDR3 length: 13 residues. Germline-derived CDR1 and CDR2 are MNHEY and SMNVEV (reference sequence). Here the CDR3 reads CASSPAGVHGYTF. The CDR3 DNA follows: TGTGCCAGCAGTCCCGCAGGGGTCCATGGCTACACCTTC.

The rearrangement joins TRBV5-6 to TRBJ2-7; 10 positions match TRBD1. With V trimmed by 4 bases and J by 2 bases, 6 bases remained unmatched. Germline CDR1 and CDR2: SGHDT and YYEEEE. The CDR3 runs 15 residues. The CDR3 reads CASSPAGTGAYEQYV. For the CDR3, the DNA is TGTGCCAGCAGCCCAGCCGGGACAGGGGCCTACGAGCAGTACGTC.

The gene calls are TRBV19 and TRBJ2-7; no clear D gene. The germline gives CDR1 LNHDA, CDR2 SQIVND (reference sequence). Trimming removed 1 base from V and 3 bases from J, with 13 bases in between. The CDR3 is made up of 15 amino acids. CDR3 bases: TGTGCCAGTAGTATAGGTCCAGTCCCAAACTACGAGCAGTACTTC. Residues: CASSIGPVPNYEQYF. Using reference TRBV19 and TRBJ2-7 for the parts outside the CDR3, the full variable domain is DGGITQSPKYLFRKEGQNVTLSCEQNLNHDAMYWYRQDPGQGLRLIYYSQIVNDFQKGDIAEGYSVSREKKESFPLTVTSAQKNPTAFYLCASSIGPVPNYEQYFGPGTRLTVT.

A few counts support this clone. The chain employs TRBV6-5 and TRBJ1-3; the match to TRBD1 covers 8 bases. The ends lost 6 bases at V and 4 bases at J; junction bases unmatched: 5. Germline CDR1 is MNHEY and CDR2 is SVGAGI. CDR3 length: 14 residues. CDR3 in DNA: TGTGCCAGCAGCGTACAGGGGGGCGGAAACACCATATATTTT. Amino acid sequence: CASSVQGGGNTIYF.

CDR3 sequence (DNA): TGTGCCAGTAGTTATGGACGGGAGGCCAACGTCCTGACTTTC. This codes for CASSYGREANVLTF. This rearrangement joins TRBV19 to TRBJ2-6; D might be TRBD2 (5 bases). The CDR3 runs 14 residues. V was trimmed by 5 bases and J by 6 bases, leaving 11 bases between them. Germline V CDR1 and CDR2: LNHDA, SQIVND (reference sequence).

This clone showed up just once. The V call is TRBV29-1, the J call TRBJ1-4; TRBD1 might be the D (6 bases). Germline CDR1 and CDR2: SQVTM and ANQGSEA. V was shortened by 5 bases and J by 7 bases, with 11 bases between the two germline ends. This CDR3 has 12 residues. DNA for the CDR3: TGCAGCGTTCGGGGGGCCGGTGAAAAACTGTTTTTT. Its translation: CSVRGAGEKLFF.

The chain uses TRBV30 and TRBJ2-5; D uncertain. This CDR3 contains 11 residues. In germline, CDR1 is GTSNPN, CDR2 SVGIG (reference sequence). Between the trimmed V and J ends, which lost 0 bases and 4 bases, there was a span of 3 bases. The DNA of the CDR3 is TGTGCCTGGAGTGTCGGAGAGACCCAGTACTTC. Translation: CAWSVGETQYF. Full variable domain (outside the CDR3, taken from reference TRBV30 and TRBJ2-5): SQTIHQWPATLVQPVGSPLSLECTVEGTSNPNLYWYRQAAGRGLQLLFYSVGIGQISSEVPQNLSASRPQDRQFILSSKKLLLSDSGFYLCAWSVGETQYFGPGTRLLVL.

V is TRBV3-1 (or the pseudogene TRBV3-2) and J is TRBJ2-1, with 14 positions matching TRBD2. Per germline, CDR1 LGHDT and CDR2 YNNKEL (reference sequence). The length of the CDR3 is 14 residues. With V trimmed by 4 bases and J by 8 bases, 1 base remained unmatched. The CDR3 reads CASSRGLAGDEQFF. CDR3 DNA sequence: TGTGCCAGCAGCCGGGGACTAGCGGGGGATGAGCAGTTCTTC.

V gene TRBV9 combines with J gene TRBJ1-4, with a possible D match to TRBD1 (5 bases). The germline V and J ends were trimmed by 4 bases and 8 bases, with 15 bases remaining between them. This CDR3 region has 14 residues. The V gene's germline CDR1 is SGDLS and CDR2 YYNGEE. DNA for the CDR3: TGTGCCAGCAGCCTAACATGGAGGGACGAAAAACTGTTTTTT. Its translation: CASSLTWRDEKLFF.

The rearrangement links TRBV18 to TRBJ2-7, with TRBD2 matching over 13 bases. V lost 6 bases to trimming and J lost 4 bases; unmatched junction nucleotides: 3. This CDR3 is built from 14 residues. Germline CDR1 and CDR2: KGHSH and LQKENI. DNA for the CDR3: TGTGCCAGCTCGGGGACTAGCGGGAAGTACGAGCAGTACTTC. Encoded protein: CASSGTSGKYEQYF.